This T cell receptor (beta chain) stems from a study of tumor and adjacent non-tumor tissue in lung cancer. Overall study context: Stage I to III disease affected 10 men and about 5 women aged roughly 30 to 80.

CDR1 is DFQATT, CDR2 SNEGSKA, per germline (reference sequence). V shed 3 bases, J shed 8 bases, and the junction held 6 bases outside the gene matches. The CDR3 sequence is 15 residues long. The template was RNA from unsorted bulk tissue. Chemotherapy-naive patients with new lung cancer underwent thoracic surgery in China, August–November 2014. A modified ARM-PCR protocol with three rounds of nested PCR amplified TCRbeta. TCRdb independently ran MiXCR on the multiplex PCR reads; one entry per CDR3 protein. The data contain about 200,000 distinct CDR3 sequences, about 71% of them singletons. V and J are TRBV20-1 and TRBJ1-6; TRBD1 aligns across 11 bases. Sequenced sample: lung tumor tissue. The receptor's source is a man aged 55 to 69 with non-small cell lung cancer. This chain's CDR3 is CSASLDRGRYSPLHF. As DNA, the CDR3 is TGCAGTGCTAGTCTGGACAGGGGGCGGTATTCACCCCTCCACTTT.